This TCR beta chain appears in the sequencing data of a study of identical twins. Study-wide points: Insertions were reduced in abundant cord blood beta clonotypes but not in memory repertoires. The authors drew conclusions from cross-sectional statistical analysis rather than following the same donors.

TCRdb used MiXCR to reprocess the 5' RACE reads, holding one entry per CDR3 protein. The repertoire consists of about 520,000 distinct CDR3 sequences, with around 20% occurring once and the leading ten covering about 0.99%. The sample holds a few counts of this clonotype. Its matching antigen is unknown. Trimming stripped 0 bases from V and 13 bases from J, with 7 bases between. Looked up from germline, CDR1 is LNHNV and CDR2 is YYDKDF (reference sequence). This CDR3 is built from 12 residues. The same sample was also studied in work on T cells expressing NK-cell markers.

The sample taken for sequencing was CD4+ T cells sorted from blood. V and J are TRBV15 and TRBJ2-6; the D is unclear. This clonotype was obtained from a woman between 18 and 29 years old in good health. CDR3 in DNA: TGTGCCACCAGCAGAGATCGAGGTGTCCTGACTTTC. Amino acids: CATSRDRGVLTF.